This TCR beta chain was retrieved from a study of blood T cell repertoires in COVID-19. At the level of the study: Sample material is recorded as cDNA or gDNA derived from T cells, B-cell-depleted T cells, or PBMCs.

A COVID-19 case was met by exposed participants within 2 weeks before study entry. Repertoires were generated with immunoSEQ multiplex PCR, while TCRdb's copy carries only in-frame clones and drops some. The data show fewer than 300,000 clones, roughly 80% seen once. The clonotype was recovered from a man between 40 and 49 years old who had been exposed to COVID-19. The sequenced sample was PBMCs or T cells enriched from blood (not recorded which).

CDR3 sequence reads: CASSEAGMTEAFF. In DNA, the CDR3 is TGTGCCAGCTCAGAGGCAGGGATGACTGAAGCTTTCTTT. This sequence joins TRBV18 and TRBJ1-1; perhaps TRBD1 as D (5 bases). Germline values: CDR1 KGHSH, CDR2 LQKENI. This CDR3 has 13 amino acids. Trimming took off 5 bases at V and 5 bases at J, with 12 bases between the two ends. Variable domain in full (rest from reference TRBV18 and TRBJ1-1): NAGVMQNPRHLVRRRGQEARLRCSPMKGHSHVYWYRQLPEEGLKFMVYLQKENIIDESGMPKERFSAEFPKEGPSILRIQQVVRGDSAAYFCASSEAGMTEAFFGQGTRLTVV.